These 7 T cell receptor beta chains originate from one sample sequenced in a study of tissue T cells after allogeneic stem cell transplantation. Indicated time point: mouse harvest day 14 after allogeneic transplant. Mouse grafts combined 10^7 T-cell-depleted bone marrow cells with 10^6 splenic CD5+ T cells. Here immunoSEQ multiplex PCR was the method, and the copy in TCRdb shows in-frame clones only, minus some. The table lists over 7,000 clones, under 35% of them singletons. The sequenced sample was skin. The origin of the receptors is a female BALB/c mouse given C57BL/6 T cells with graft-versus-host disease after an allogeneic hematopoietic cell transplant.

By proportion, this clone is medium-sized. Genes and germline are mouse. The CDR3 extends 1 residue past the end of the read, so its final part is completed from the germline J gene. The chain joins TRBV26 to TRBJ2-7; TRBD2 matches at 12 bases. Germline V gives CDR1 KGHPV, CDR2 FQNQEV (reference sequence). CDR3 length: 14 amino acids. Losses at the gene ends were 4 bases for V and 4 bases for J; bases not matched to a gene: 2. The sequenced CDR3 bases are TGTGCCAGCAGTCCGGACTGGGGGGGGTATGAACAGTAC. This gives the protein CASSPDWGGYEQY. The full CDR3 protein reads CASSPDWGGYEQYF.

Only one count was recorded for this clone. Gene names are mouse gene names. The missing CDR3 end, 1 residue past where the read stops, is filled in from the germline J gene. This sequence joins TRBV3 and TRBJ1-1; D is undetermined. The CDR3 is made up of 11 amino acids. Germline-derived CDR1 and CDR2 are SNHLY and FYNGKV (reference sequence). V was cut by 2 bases and J by 7 bases, with 5 bases left in between. The CDR3 DNA, read in part, is TGTGCCAGCAGCTTACGGGAAGAAGTCTTC. The encoded protein is CASSLREEVF. The full CDR3 protein reads CASSLREEVFF.

The table lists this clone with a few counts. Gene names follow the mouse nomenclature. Read coverage stops 1 residue before the CDR3 terminus; the germline J gene supplies the remainder. The gene calls are TRBV26 and TRBJ1-2; 7 positions agree with TRBD1. V was pared by 3 bases and J by 0 bases, with 4 bases of the junction left unmatched. Germline lookup yields CDR1 KGHPV and CDR2 FQNQEV (reference sequence). The CDR3 spans 15 residues. The sequenced part of the CDR3 DNA is TGTGCCAGCAGTCTTCTGACAGGGACAAACTCCGACTACACC. Translated: CASSLLTGTNSDYT. The complete CDR3 reads CASSLLTGTNSDYTF.

This clone is medium-sized within its sample. Any gene name here is a mouse gene name. The read comes to an end 1 residue before the CDR3 does, leaving the germline J gene to fill in the end. This chain connects TRBV26 to TRBJ1-3, with D possibly TRBD1 on 6 matching bases. V lost 4 bases and J 0 bases, leaving 13 bases between the germline ends. The CDR3 sequence is 16 residues long. CDR1 KGHPV and CDR2 FQNQEV come from the germline V gene (reference sequence). The sequenced CDR3 bases are TGTGCCAGCAGTCCGCCGGGACACCATTCTGGAAATACGCTCTAT. Translating it yields CASSPPGHHSGNTLY. The entire CDR3 reads CASSPPGHHSGNTLYF.

The sample holds a few counts of this clone. Here the gene names and germline are mouse. The part of the CDR3 DNA that was read is TGTGCCAGCAGTTTAGGAAACACAGAAGTCTTC. Protein sequence: CASSLGNTEVF. The full CDR3 reads CASSLGNTEVFF. This sequence joins TRBV15 and TRBJ1-1, with D unresolved. The DNA ends 1 residue before the CDR3 does, and the rest of the CDR3 is filled in from the germline J gene. The CDR3 loop spans 12 amino acids. V was shortened by 1 base and J by 1 base, with 1 base between the two germline ends. Per the germline V gene, CDR1 is SGHND and CDR2 is FRSKSL.

This clone has just a few counts. Gene names denote mouse genes. The read ends 1 residue before the CDR3 terminus; that terminus is restored from the germline J gene. The genes are TRBV26 and TRBJ2-7; 11 bases align to TRBD2. This CDR3 has 15 amino acids. CDR1 and CDR2 (germline): KGHPV, FQNQEV (reference sequence). The V gene end was trimmed by 5 bases and the J gene end by 3 bases; junction bases not matched to a gene: 6. The covered CDR3 bases are TGTGCCAGCAGTATGGACTGGGGGGCCCTCTATGAACAGTAC. Translated, it gives CASSMDWGALYEQY. The complete CDR3 reads CASSMDWGALYEQYF.

This clone appeared a single time. Mouse names are used for the genes. The read falls 1 residue short of the CDR3 end, and the missing part is taken from the germline J gene. V and J are TRBV23 and TRBJ1-2; no check of the table's D call, TRBD1, against the DNA was made. From germline, CDR1 is KGHTA and CDR2 FQNQQP. The CDR3 has 13 amino acids. The covered CDR3 bases are TGCTCCAGCAGTCAAGAGAGGGACTCCGACTACACC. Protein sequence: CSSSQERDSDYT. The full CDR3 is CSSSQERDSDYTF.